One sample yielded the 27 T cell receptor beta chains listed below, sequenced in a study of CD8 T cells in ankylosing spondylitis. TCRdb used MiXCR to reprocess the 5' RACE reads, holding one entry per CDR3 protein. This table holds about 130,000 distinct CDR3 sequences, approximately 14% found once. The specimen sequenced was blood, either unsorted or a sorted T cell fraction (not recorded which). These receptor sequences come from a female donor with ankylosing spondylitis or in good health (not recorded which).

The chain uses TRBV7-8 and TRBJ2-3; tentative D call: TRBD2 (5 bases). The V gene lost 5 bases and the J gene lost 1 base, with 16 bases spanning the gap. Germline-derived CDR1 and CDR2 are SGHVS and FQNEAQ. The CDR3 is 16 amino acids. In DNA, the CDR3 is TGTGCCAGCAGCCCTATGGAGGACTTCCGCACAGATACGCAGTATTTT. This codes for CASSPMEDFRTDTQYF.

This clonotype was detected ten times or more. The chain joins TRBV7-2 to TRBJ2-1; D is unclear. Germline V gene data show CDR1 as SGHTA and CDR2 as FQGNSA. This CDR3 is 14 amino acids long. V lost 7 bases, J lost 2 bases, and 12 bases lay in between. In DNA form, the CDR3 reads TGTGCCAGCAAGGGCAGCCTAGCCTACAATGAGCAGTTCTTC. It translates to CASKGSLAYNEQFF.

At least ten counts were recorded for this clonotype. CDR3 DNA sequence: TGTGCCAGCAGCTTAGGCCTTCAGGGGCTAGAAGCTTTCTTT. Translating gives CASSLGLQGLEAFF. J is TRBJ1-1 and V is TRBV7-2; TRBD1 is a possible D gene (6 bases). This CDR3 spans 14 amino acids. Germline V lookup: CDR1 SGHTA, CDR2 FQGNSA. Deletions cut 1 base from V and 8 bases from J, with 14 bases between.

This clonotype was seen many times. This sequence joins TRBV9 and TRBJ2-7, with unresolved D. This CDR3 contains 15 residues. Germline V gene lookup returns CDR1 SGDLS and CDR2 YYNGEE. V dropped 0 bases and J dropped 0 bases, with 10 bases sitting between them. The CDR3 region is CASSVASTSSYEQYF. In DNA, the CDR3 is TGTGCCAGCAGCGTAGCGTCTACGAGCTCCTACGAGCAGTACTTC. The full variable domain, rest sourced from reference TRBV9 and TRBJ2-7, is DSGVTQTPKHLITATGQRVTLRCSPRSGDLSVYWYQQSLDQGLQFLIQYYNGEERAKGNILERFSAQQFPDLHSELNLSSLELGDSALYFCASSVASTSSYEQYFGPGTRLTVT.

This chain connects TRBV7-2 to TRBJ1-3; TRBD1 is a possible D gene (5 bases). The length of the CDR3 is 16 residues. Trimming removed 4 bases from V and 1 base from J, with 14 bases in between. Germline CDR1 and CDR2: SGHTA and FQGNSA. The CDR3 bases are TGTGCCAGCAGCTATAGTACGGGGGTGTCTGGAAACACCATATATTTT. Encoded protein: CASSYSTGVSGNTIYF.

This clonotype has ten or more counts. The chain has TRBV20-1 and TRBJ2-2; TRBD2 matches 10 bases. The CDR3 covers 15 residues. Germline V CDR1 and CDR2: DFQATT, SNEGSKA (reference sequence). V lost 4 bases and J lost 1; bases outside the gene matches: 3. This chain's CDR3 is CSANSGGENTGELFF. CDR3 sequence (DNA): TGCAGTGCTAACAGCGGGGGGGAGAACACCGGGGAGCTGTTTTTT.

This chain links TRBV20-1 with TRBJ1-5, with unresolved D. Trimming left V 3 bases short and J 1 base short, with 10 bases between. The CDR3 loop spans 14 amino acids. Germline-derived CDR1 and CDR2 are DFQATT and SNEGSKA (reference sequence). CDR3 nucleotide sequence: TGCAGTGCTAGCGAACCACGGAGCAATCAGCCCCAGCATTTT. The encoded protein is CSASEPRSNQPQHF.

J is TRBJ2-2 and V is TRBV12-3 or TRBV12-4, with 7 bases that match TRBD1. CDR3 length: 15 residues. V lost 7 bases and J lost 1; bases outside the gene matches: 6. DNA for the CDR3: TGTGCCAGCAACCCCGGGACAGTGAACACCGGGGAGCTGTTTTTT. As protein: CASNPGTVNTGELFF.

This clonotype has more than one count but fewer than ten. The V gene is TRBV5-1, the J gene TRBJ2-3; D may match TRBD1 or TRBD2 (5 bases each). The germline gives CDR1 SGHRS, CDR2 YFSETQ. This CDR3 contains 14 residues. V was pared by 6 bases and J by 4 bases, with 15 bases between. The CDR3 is CASNQWGSPDTQYF. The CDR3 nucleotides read TGCGCCAGCAACCAGTGGGGGAGCCCAGATACGCAGTATTTT.

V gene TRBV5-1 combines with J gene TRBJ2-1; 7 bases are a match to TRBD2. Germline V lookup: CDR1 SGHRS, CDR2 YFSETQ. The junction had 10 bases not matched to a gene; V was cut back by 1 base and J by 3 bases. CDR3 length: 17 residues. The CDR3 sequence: CASSLFPAGNNYNEQFF. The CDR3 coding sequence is TGCGCCAGCAGCTTGTTTCCAGCGGGGAATAACTACAATGAGCAGTTCTTC. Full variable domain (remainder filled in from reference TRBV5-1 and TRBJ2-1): KAGVTQTPRYLIKTRGQQVTLSCSPISGHRSVSWYQQTPGQGLQFLFEYFSETQRNKGNFPGRFSGRQFSNSRSEMNVSTLELGDSALYLCASSLFPAGNNYNEQFFGPGTRLTVL.

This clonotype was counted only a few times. CDR3 region: CASSWPPGQSLNEQFF. The CDR3 DNA reads TGTGCCAGCAGCTGGCCGCCGGGACAAAGCCTTAATGAGCAGTTCTTC. The chain uses TRBV7-2 and TRBJ2-1; tentatively, D is TRBD1 (6 bases). V was cut by 4 bases and J by 7 bases, with 20 bases left in between. There are 16 residues in the CDR3. Germline V CDR1 and CDR2: SGHTA, FQGNSA. Full variable domain (remainder filled in from reference TRBV7-2 and TRBJ2-1): GAGVSQSPSNKVTEKGKDVELRCDPISGHTALYWYRQSLGQGLEFLIYFQGNSAPDKSGLPSDRFSAERTGGSVSTLTIQRTQQEDSAVYLCASSWPPGQSLNEQFFGPGTRLTVL.

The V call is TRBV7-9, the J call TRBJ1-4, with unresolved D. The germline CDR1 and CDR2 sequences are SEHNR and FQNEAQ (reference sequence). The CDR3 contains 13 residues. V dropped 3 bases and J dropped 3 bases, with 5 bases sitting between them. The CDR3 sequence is CASSFGSNEKLFF. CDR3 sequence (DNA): TGTGCCAGCAGCTTTGGTTCTAATGAAAAACTGTTTTTT.

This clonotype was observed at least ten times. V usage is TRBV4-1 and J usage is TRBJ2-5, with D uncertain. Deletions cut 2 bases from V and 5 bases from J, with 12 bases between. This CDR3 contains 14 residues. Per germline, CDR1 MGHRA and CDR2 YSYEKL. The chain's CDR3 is CASSQLTSEETQYF. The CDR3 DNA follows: TGCGCCAGCAGCCAATTGACCAGTGAGGAGACCCAGTACTTC.

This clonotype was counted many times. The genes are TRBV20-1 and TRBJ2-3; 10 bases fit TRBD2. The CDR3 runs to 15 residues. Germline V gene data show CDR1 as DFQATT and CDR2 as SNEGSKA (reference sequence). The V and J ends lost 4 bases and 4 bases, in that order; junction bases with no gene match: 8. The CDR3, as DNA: TGCAGTGCTACCTCTAGCGGGAGTAATGCAGATACGCAGTATTTT. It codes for CSATSSGSNADTQYF.

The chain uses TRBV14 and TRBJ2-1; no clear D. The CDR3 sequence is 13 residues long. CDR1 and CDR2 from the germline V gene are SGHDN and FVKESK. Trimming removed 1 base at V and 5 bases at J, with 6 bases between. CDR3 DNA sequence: TGTGCCAGCAGCCAAGTTATCCACAATGAGCAGTTCTTC. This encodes CASSQVIHNEQFF.

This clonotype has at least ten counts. CDR3 residues: CASSLALGTGAMNTEAFF. The CDR3 DNA sequence: TGCGCCAGCAGCTTGGCCTTGGGGACAGGGGCGATGAACACTGAAGCTTTCTTT. V gene TRBV5-1 combines with J gene TRBJ1-1; TRBD1 matches at 10 bases. The CDR3 contains 18 residues. Germline V gene data show CDR1 as SGHRS and CDR2 as YFSETQ. V lost 0 bases, J lost 0 bases, and 8 bases stayed unmatched. The whole variable domain, filled in from reference TRBV5-1 and TRBJ1-1, reads KAGVTQTPRYLIKTRGQQVTLSCSPISGHRSVSWYQQTPGQGLQFLFEYFSETQRNKGNFPGRFSGRQFSNSRSEMNVSTLELGDSALYLCASSLALGTGAMNTEAFFGQGTRLTVV.

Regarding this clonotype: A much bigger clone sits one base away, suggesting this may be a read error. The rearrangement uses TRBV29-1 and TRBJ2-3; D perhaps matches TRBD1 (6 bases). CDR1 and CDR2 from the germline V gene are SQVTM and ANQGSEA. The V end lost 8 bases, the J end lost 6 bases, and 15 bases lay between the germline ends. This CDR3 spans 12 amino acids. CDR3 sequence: CSIARQGDTQYF. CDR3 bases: TGCAGCATTGCCCGCCAGGGGGATACGCAGTATTTT.

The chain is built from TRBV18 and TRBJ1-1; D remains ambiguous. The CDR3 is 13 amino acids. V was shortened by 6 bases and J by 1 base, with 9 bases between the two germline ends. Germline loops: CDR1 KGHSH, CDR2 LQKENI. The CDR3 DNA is TGTGCCAGCTCTCAGGCCAAGAACACTGAAGCTTTCTTT. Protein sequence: CASSQAKNTEAFF. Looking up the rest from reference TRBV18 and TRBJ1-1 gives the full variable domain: NAGVMQNPRHLVRRRGQEARLRCSPMKGHSHVYWYRQLPEEGLKFMVYLQKENIIDESGMPKERFSAEFPKEGPSILRIQQVVRGDSAAYFCASSQAKNTEAFFGQGTRLTVV.

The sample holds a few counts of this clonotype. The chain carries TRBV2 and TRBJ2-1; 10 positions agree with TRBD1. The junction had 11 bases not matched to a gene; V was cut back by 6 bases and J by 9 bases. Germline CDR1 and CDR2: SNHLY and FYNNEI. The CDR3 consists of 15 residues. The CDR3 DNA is TGTGCCAGCAGCAAACCGGGACAGGGGTCGGGTGAGCAGTTCTTC. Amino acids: CASSKPGQGSGEQFF.

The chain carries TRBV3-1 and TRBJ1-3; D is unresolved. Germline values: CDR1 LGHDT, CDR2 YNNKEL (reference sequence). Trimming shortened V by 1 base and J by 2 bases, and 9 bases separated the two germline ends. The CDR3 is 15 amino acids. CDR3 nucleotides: TGTGCCAGCAGCCAAGGACTCGGCACTGGAAACACCATATATTTT. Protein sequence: CASSQGLGTGNTIYF.

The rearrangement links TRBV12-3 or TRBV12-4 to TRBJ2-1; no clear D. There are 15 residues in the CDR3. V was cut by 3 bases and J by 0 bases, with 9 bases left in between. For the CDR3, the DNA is TGTGCCAGCAGTTTTAGCTCCTTCTCCTACAATGAGCAGTTCTTC. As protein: CASSFSSFSYNEQFF.

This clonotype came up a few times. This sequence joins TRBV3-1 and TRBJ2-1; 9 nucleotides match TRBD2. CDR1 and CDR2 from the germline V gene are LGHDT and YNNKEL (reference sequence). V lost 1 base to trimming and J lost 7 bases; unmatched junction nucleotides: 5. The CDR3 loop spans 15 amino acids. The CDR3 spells CASSQGLAGANEQFF. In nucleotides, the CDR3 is TGTGCCAGCAGCCAAGGATTAGCGGGAGCAAATGAGCAGTTCTTC.

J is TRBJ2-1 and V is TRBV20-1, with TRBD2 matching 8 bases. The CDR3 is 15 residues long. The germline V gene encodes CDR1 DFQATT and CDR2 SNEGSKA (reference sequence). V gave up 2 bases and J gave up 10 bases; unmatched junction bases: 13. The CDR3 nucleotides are TGCAGTGCTAGACCCACCGGGACTAGGGGCATAGAGCAGTTCTTC. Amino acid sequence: CSARPTGTRGIEQFF.

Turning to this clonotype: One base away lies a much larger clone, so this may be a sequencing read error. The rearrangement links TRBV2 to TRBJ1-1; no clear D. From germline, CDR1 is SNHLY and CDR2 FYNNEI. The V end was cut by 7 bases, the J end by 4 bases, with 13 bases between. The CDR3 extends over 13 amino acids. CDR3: CASIAGRGTEAFF. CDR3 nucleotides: TGTGCCAGCATAGCCGGTCGAGGCACTGAAGCTTTCTTT. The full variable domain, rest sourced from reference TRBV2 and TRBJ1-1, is EPEVTQTPSHQVTQMGQEVILRCVPISNHLYFYWYRQILGQKVEFLVSFYNNEISEKSEIFDDQFSVERPDGSNFTLKIRSTKLEDSAMYFCASIAGRGTEAFFGQGTRLTVV.

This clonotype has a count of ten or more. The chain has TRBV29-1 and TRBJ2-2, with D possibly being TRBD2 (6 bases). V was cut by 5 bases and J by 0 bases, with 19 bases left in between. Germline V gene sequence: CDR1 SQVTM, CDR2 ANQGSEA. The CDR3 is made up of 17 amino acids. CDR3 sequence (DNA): TGCAGCGTTACCCCGGGAGCTGCGGGGACGAACACCGGGGAGCTGTTTTTT. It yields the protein CSVTPGAAGTNTGELFF.

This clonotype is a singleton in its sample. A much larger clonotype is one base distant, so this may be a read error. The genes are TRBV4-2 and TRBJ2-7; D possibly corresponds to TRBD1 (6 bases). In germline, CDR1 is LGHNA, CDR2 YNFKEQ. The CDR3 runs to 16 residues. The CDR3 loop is CASSQEDRGSSYEQNF. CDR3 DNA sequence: TGTGCCAGCAGCCAAGAGGACAGAGGAAGCTCCTACGAGCAGAACTTC.

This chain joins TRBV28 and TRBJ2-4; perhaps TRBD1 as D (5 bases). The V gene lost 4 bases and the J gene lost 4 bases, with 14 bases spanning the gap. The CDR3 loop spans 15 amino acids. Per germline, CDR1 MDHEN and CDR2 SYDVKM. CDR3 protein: CASSSPDSLKNIQYF. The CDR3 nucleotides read TGTGCCAGCAGTTCCCCCGACAGCCTTAAAAACATTCAGTACTTC.